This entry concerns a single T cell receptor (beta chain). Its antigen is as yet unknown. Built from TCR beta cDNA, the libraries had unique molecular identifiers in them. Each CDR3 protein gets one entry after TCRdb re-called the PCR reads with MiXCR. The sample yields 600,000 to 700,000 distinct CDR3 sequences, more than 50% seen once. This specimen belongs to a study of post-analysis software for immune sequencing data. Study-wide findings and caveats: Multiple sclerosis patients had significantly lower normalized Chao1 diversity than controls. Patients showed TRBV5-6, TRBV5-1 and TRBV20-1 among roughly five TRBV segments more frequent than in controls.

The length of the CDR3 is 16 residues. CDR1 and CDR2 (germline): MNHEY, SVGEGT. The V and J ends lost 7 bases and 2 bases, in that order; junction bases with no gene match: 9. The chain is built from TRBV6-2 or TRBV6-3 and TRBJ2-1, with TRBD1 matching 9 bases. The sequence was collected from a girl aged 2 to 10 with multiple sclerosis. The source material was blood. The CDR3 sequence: CASTPTTGGTYNEQFF. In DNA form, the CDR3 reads TGTGCCAGCACCCCGACGACAGGGGGAACCTACAATGAGCAGTTCTTC.